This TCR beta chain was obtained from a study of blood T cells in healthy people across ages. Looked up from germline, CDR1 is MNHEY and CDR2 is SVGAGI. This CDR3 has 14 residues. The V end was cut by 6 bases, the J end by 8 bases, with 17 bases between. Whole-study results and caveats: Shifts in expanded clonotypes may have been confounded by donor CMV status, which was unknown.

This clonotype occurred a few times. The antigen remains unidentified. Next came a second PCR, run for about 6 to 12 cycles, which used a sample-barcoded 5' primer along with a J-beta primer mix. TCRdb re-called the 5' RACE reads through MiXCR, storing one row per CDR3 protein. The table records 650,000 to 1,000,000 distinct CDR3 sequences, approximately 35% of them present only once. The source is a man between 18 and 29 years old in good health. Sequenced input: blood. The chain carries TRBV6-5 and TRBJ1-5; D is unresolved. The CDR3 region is CASSPGLLREPQHF. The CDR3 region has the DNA TGTGCCAGCAGCCCCGGTCTCCTAAGGGAGCCCCAGCATTTT.